Listed here is a single T cell receptor beta chain. The data originate from a study of blood T cell repertoires in COVID-19. Overall study context: T cells, B-cell-depleted T cells, or PBMCs provided the cDNA or gDNA that served as material.

Germline lookup yields CDR1 SGHTA and CDR2 FQGNSA. Trimming removed 5 bases at V and 1 base at J, with 17 bases between. The CDR3 extends over 16 amino acids. In the authors' methods: Amplified reference gene primers provided the basis for estimating nucleated cell counts. Generated by immunoSEQ multiplex PCR, the TCRdb table keeps only in-frame clones and is missing some. Clone size and the V and J calls come from that table; the DNA yielded D and trimming. This repertoire shows 120,000 to 150,000 clones, around nine tenths found once; its top ten account for roughly 8%. The sequence derives from a woman aged 45-59 years with active or convalescent COVID-19. V usage is TRBV7-2 and J usage is TRBJ1-1; the D gene is possibly TRBD1 (5 bases). Sequenced input: peripheral blood. In nucleotides, the CDR3 is TGTGCCAGCAGCCCGGGGGACCGCCGAAGGAACACTGAAGCTTTCTTT. It is translated as CASSPGDRRRNTEAFF.